This paragraph covers one T cell receptor beta chain sequence. What it binds is not known. The source of the sample is a study of cytomegalovirus exposure and HLA in healthy donors. Notes on the study in general: For presence/absence analyses, sequencing depth was assumed to be roughly uniform across donors. The likely origin of a cluster of highly shared sequence variants was a sequencing artifact. Equally common other TCR beta chains were less clonally expanded than HLA-associated ones, a later analysis found. What a later analysis showed was that several of the most significant clusters appeared linked to common viral pathogens.

J was trimmed by 1 base and V by 7 bases; bases with no gene match: 5. The CDR3 loop spans 14 amino acids. CDR1 LNHDA and CDR2 SQIVND come from the germline V gene (reference sequence). The PCR employed 60 Vbeta primers together with 13 Jbeta primers. Profiled with immunoSEQ multiplex PCR; TCRdb holds only in-frame clones, not every one. The table records about 69,000 clones, 60% to 75% of them present only once. Sequenced: PBMCs. V usage is TRBV19 and J usage is TRBJ2-3; 7 bases fit TRBD1. The origin of this receptor is a woman aged 55-69 years in good health and CMV-seropositive. The CDR3 coding sequence is TGTGCCAGTACCACAGGGGTGGGCACAGATACGCAGTATTTT. It translates to CASTTGVGTDTQYF.